This T cell receptor (beta chain) comes out of a study of vaccination and CD4 T cells after COVID-19. Time point denoted: late sampling 161 to 241 days after vaccination in three convalescent patients. Indicated treatment: roughly nine-day PBMC culture with coronavirus spike peptide pools or control peptides (ViraFEST assay). Overall study findings and caveats: In convalescent patients, 304 of 307 vaccine-specific clones were spike mono-reactive.

This clonotype was seen more than once but under ten times. Its antigen is undetermined. The Oncomine TCR Beta short-read assay sequenced DNA from cultured CD4+ T cells. One entry per CDR3 protein results from TCRdb running MiXCR on the PCR reads. The sample has some 22,000 distinct CDR3 sequences; 30% to 45% are singletons. CDR3 size: 17 residues. CDR1 and CDR2 (germline): MNHEY, SMNVEV (reference sequence). J lost 3 bases, V lost 4 bases, and 12 bases had no gene match. The rearrangement uses TRBV27 and TRBJ2-5, with 9 nucleotides matching TRBD2. The sequenced sample was CD4+ T cells from blood, cultured in vitro, obtained about 7 months after SARS-CoV-2 vaccination. The source of this sequence is a human donor who had recovered from COVID-19. CDR3 bases: TGTGCCAGCAGTTCCTTCAGCGGGGGGAACAACGAAGAGACCCAGTACTTC. Protein sequence: CASSSFSGGNNEETQYF.